The 28 T cell receptor beta chains reported below all come from one sample, sequenced in a study of T cells in Graves' hyperthyroidism and ophthalmopathy. TCR beta CDR3 sequences were amplified from RNA transcripts. A set of HTBI primers served as the primers for a first-round RT-PCR of the TCR CDR3. MiXCR, applied by TCRdb to the multiplex PCR reads, yields one record per CDR3 protein. The repertoire has 500,000 to 750,000 distinct CDR3 sequences, 15% to 17% of them found once; the top ten carry around 6.6%. The material sequenced was blood. The receptor source for this set is a woman under 40 with Graves' hyperthyroidism.

This clonotype was seen at least ten times. This chain connects TRBV12-3 or TRBV12-4 to TRBJ2-2, with D uncertain. This CDR3 is 14 amino acids long. Trimming removed 5 bases at V and 3 bases at J, with 10 bases between. The CDR3 coding sequence is TGTGCCAGCAGTGCCCGAATATACACCGGGGAGCTGTTTTTT. Its protein product is CASSARIYTGELFF.

This clonotype was counted many times. V usage is TRBV2 and J usage is TRBJ2-7; TRBD2 agrees at 7 bases. This CDR3 is built from 14 residues. Germline V gene sequence: CDR1 SNHLY, CDR2 FYNNEI. Trimming removed 0 bases from V and 6 bases from J; junction bases left unmatched: 5. The CDR3 sequence is CASSEAAGVGEQYF. CDR3 DNA sequence: TGTGCCAGCAGTGAAGCGGCGGGAGTGGGCGAGCAGTACTTC.

This clonotype was picked up many times. This chain uses TRBV9 with TRBJ2-1, with 9 nucleotides matching TRBD1. The V and J ends lost 3 bases and 8 bases, in that order; junction bases with no gene match: 9. This CDR3 region has 15 residues. From germline, CDR1 is SGDLS and CDR2 YYNGEE. The CDR3 sequence is CASSGGGQGGHEQFF. CDR3 DNA: TGTGCCAGCAGCGGTGGGGGACAGGGAGGCCATGAGCAGTTCTTC. The entire variable domain, with the rest obtained from reference TRBV9 and TRBJ2-1, is as follows: DSGVTQTPKHLITATGQRVTLRCSPRSGDLSVYWYQQSLDQGLQFLIQYYNGEERAKGNILERFSAQQFPDLHSELNLSSLELGDSALYFCASSGGGQGGHEQFFGPGTRLTVL.

The rearrangement links TRBV20-1 to TRBJ1-5; D may be TRBD1 (5 bases). This CDR3 comprises 13 residues. The germline V gene has CDR1 DFQATT and CDR2 SNEGSKA (reference sequence). With 1 base removed from V and 3 bases from J, the gap between germline ends came to 7 bases. CDR3 amino acids: CSARGGTNQPQHF. The CDR3 bases are TGCAGTGCTAGAGGGGGCACCAATCAGCCCCAGCATTTT.

In this sample, this clonotype turned up many times. The chain uses TRBV28 and TRBJ2-7; TRBD1 matches 7 bases. Unmatched junction bases numbered 16, after V lost 6 bases and J lost 2 bases. Germline loops: CDR1 MDHEN, CDR2 SYDVKM. This CDR3 spans 17 amino acids. CDR3 in DNA: TGTGCCAGCAGCCCCACCGCCAACAGGGGACGTACCTACGAGCAGTACTTC. This sequence encodes CASSPTANRGRTYEQYF. Using reference TRBV28 and TRBJ2-7 for the parts outside the CDR3, the full variable domain is DVKVTQSSRYLVKRTGEKVFLECVQDMDHENMFWYRQDPGLGLRLIYFSYDVKMKEKGDIPEGYSVSREKKERFSLILESASTNQTSMYLCASSPTANRGRTYEQYFGPGTRLTVT.

The table lists this clonotype with many counts. The chain combines TRBV6-5 with TRBJ2-7; 14 bases line up with TRBD2. Per germline, CDR1 MNHEY and CDR2 SVGAGI. The CDR3 extends over 15 amino acids. V trimming: 2 bases; J trimming: 7 bases; junction bases outside the gene matches: 4. CDR3: CASSYVRLAGGEQYF. DNA for the CDR3: TGTGCCAGCAGTTACGTAAGACTAGCGGGAGGGGAGCAGTACTTC.

V is TRBV4-2 and J is TRBJ2-1; 10 positions agree with TRBD2. The germline V gene has CDR1 LGHNA and CDR2 YNFKEQ. J gave up 3 bases and V 6 bases, and 14 bases lay outside the gene matches. The CDR3 is 18 residues long. The CDR3 reads CASRSQVMTSGFYNEQFF. CDR3 nucleotides: TGTGCCAGCAGATCTCAAGTGATGACTAGCGGGTTCTACAATGAGCAGTTCTTC.

The genes are TRBV7-8 and TRBJ2-2; TRBD1 or TRBD2 may be the D gene (5 bases each). The V and J ends lost 0 bases and 2 bases respectively, with 13 bases between them. Germline V CDR1 and CDR2: SGHVS, FQNEAQ. The CDR3 is 17 residues long. CDR3 sequence: CASSLARGRFNTGELFF. The CDR3 nucleotides read TGTGCCAGCAGCTTAGCGAGGGGACGGTTTAACACCGGGGAGCTGTTTTTT.

Ten or more counts support this clonotype. The CDR3 region is CASSLGYYRDSQETQYF. DNA for the CDR3: TGTGCCAGCAGCTTAGGATACTACAGGGATTCCCAAGAGACCCAGTACTTC. V and J are TRBV11-3 and TRBJ2-5, with a weak D call TRBD1 (6 bases). The CDR3 spans 17 residues. Germline CDR1 reads SGHNT; CDR2 reads YENEEA. Trimming removed 1 base from V and 1 base from J, with 16 bases in between.

The rearrangement uses TRBV2 and TRBJ2-7; a weak D match, TRBD2 (7 bases). CDR1 and CDR2 (germline): SNHLY, FYNNEI. The germline V and J ends were trimmed by 5 bases and 4 bases, with 18 bases remaining between them. There are 15 residues in the CDR3. CDR3 residues: CASSNGRAGTYEQYF. The CDR3, as DNA: TGTGCCAGCAGTAACGGGAGAGCGGGGACATACGAGCAGTACTTC.

The chain employs TRBV18 and TRBJ1-1, with a tentative D call TRBD1 (6 bases). Germline V lookup: CDR1 KGHSH, CDR2 LQKENI. The length of the CDR3 is 16 residues. Trimming shortened V by 3 bases and J by 0 bases, and 14 bases separated the two germline ends. CDR3 in amino acids: CASSPQGFGMNTEAFF. The CDR3 DNA is TGTGCCAGCTCACCGCAGGGGTTTGGGATGAACACTGAAGCTTTCTTT.

This clonotype appeared many times. The chain employs TRBV7-8 and TRBJ2-3; D is unresolved. Germline loops: CDR1 SGHVS, CDR2 FQNEAQ. The CDR3 totals 14 residues. Trimming took off 1 base at V and 0 bases at J, with 5 bases between the two ends. CDR3 region: CASSLGWSTDTQYF. CDR3 sequence (DNA): TGTGCCAGCAGCTTAGGGTGGAGCACAGATACGCAGTATTTT.

Turning to this clonotype: A much more abundant neighbour one base away suggests this may be a read error. The rearrangement links TRBV11-2 to TRBJ2-7, with D unclear. CDR1 SGHAT and CDR2 FQNNGV come from the germline V gene. The CDR3 consists of 15 residues. The CDR3 DNA sequence: TGTGCCAGCAGCTTATCTTTGGAAGACTCCTACGGGCAGTACTTC. Amino acids: CASSLSLEDSYGQYF.

The rearrangement uses TRBV7-9 and TRBJ1-5, with 8 bases that match TRBD1. Germline CDR1 is SEHNR and CDR2 is FQNEAQ (reference sequence). Trimming took 1 base from V and 2 from J; bases not matched to a gene: 16. This CDR3 is 20 amino acids long. The CDR3 region has the DNA TGTGCCAGCAGCTTAGAATCCGCGACAGGGGATGAGTATGGCAATCAGCCCCAGCATTTT. It yields the protein CASSLESATGDEYGNQPQHF.

Worth noting for this clonotype: With a much larger clone just one base away, this may be a read error. The rearrangement joins TRBV12-3 or TRBV12-4 to TRBJ2-1; 13 bases agree with TRBD2. The CDR3 covers 15 residues. J lost 10 bases, V lost 2 bases, and 5 bases had no gene match. In nucleotides, the CDR3 is TGTGCCAGCAGTTTACCCACTAGCGGGAGGGCCGAGCAGTTCTTC. It codes for CASSLPTSGRAEQFF.

This clonotype showed up many times. V usage is TRBV7-2 and J usage is TRBJ2-3; 8 bases agree with TRBD2. The V gene end was trimmed by 5 bases and the J gene end by 6 bases; junction bases not matched to a gene: 7. Germline V gene lookup returns CDR1 SGHTA and CDR2 FQGNSA. The CDR3 is 14 amino acids. In nucleotides, the CDR3 is TGTGCCAGCAGCCTGGGACTAGGTGGGGATACGCAGTATTTT. This translates into CASSLGLGGDTQYF.

This clonotype came up many times. This rearrangement joins TRBV7-3 to TRBJ2-2; D is unresolved. The germline CDR1 and CDR2 sequences are SGHTA and FQGTGA. The CDR3 sequence is 15 residues long. V was clipped by 2 bases and J by 0 bases, with 7 bases between them. For the CDR3, the DNA is TGTGCCAGCAGCTTACTGACTTCGAACACCGGGGAGCTGTTTTTT. It specifies CASSLLTSNTGELFF.

There are many counts of this clonotype. V usage is TRBV6-1 and J usage is TRBJ2-7, with TRBD1 matching 8 bases. This CDR3 has 19 residues. CDR1 and CDR2 (germline): MNHNS, SASEGT. The V and J ends lost 5 bases and 3 bases, in that order; junction bases with no gene match: 21. The CDR3 coding sequence is TGTGCCAGCAGTTATTCCTACCCGTCCGCGGCGACAGGGGTCTACGAGCAGTACTTC. Encoded protein: CASSYSYPSAATGVYEQYF.

The V gene is TRBV10-3, the J gene TRBJ2-5, with TRBD2 matching 13 bases. The CDR3 is made up of 16 amino acids. Germline CDR1 reads ENHRY; CDR2 reads SYGVKD. Trimming took 10 bases from V and 2 from J; bases not matched to a gene: 10. The CDR3 sequence: CATRLAGGASQETQYF. The CDR3 nucleotides read TGTGCCACGCGACTAGCGGGAGGTGCCTCTCAAGAGACCCAGTACTTC.

This clonotype has a handful of counts. The CDR3 DNA follows: TGTGCCAGCAGTTTACCTTGGCTCCGGGGGGGTTCGCCCACAGATACGCAGCATTTT. Amino acids: CASSLPWLRGGSPTDTQHF. This sequence joins TRBV28 and TRBJ2-3; TRBD1 is a possible D gene (5 bases). The tail of the sequence fits TRBJ1-5 better, so the J call may be wrong. The CDR3 is made up of 19 amino acids. Germline V lookup: CDR1 MDHEN, CDR2 SYDVKM.

This clonotype was seen many times. The V and J genes are TRBV30 and TRBJ2-1, with TRBD2 matching 11 bases. The CDR3 sequence is 16 residues long. Germline CDR1 and CDR2: GTSNPN and SVGIG (reference sequence). With 0 bases clipped from V and 8 bases from J, the junction kept 9 bases outside the gene matches. Here the CDR3 reads CAWSVGKLAGVDEQFF. Written as DNA, the CDR3 is TGTGCCTGGAGTGTAGGCAAACTAGCGGGAGTGGATGAGCAGTTCTTC.

The chain couples TRBV28 to TRBJ1-2; 9 nucleotides align to TRBD1. In germline, CDR1 is MDHEN, CDR2 SYDVKM. This CDR3 region has 12 residues. V lost 9 bases to trimming and J lost 7 bases; unmatched junction nucleotides: 6. The CDR3 reads CASRQGVFGYTF. The CDR3 nucleotides are TGTGCCAGTCGACAGGGGGTGTTTGGCTACACCTTC.

The chain recombines TRBV6-5 with TRBJ2-7; either TRBD1 or TRBD2 may fit D (6 bases each). The CDR3 spans 14 residues. The V end lost 2 bases, the J end lost 4 bases, and 12 bases lay between the germline ends. Germline V gives CDR1 MNHEY, CDR2 SVGAGI. In DNA form, the CDR3 reads TGTGCCAGCAGTTACGTTCGGGGGCCGTACGAGCAGTACTTC. It translates to CASSYVRGPYEQYF.

This clonotype came up many times. The chain recombines TRBV6-6 with TRBJ1-1, with no clear D. Trimming removed 0 bases from V and 1 base from J, with 6 bases in between. This CDR3 region has 14 residues. Germline V gives CDR1 MNHNY, CDR2 SVGAGI (reference sequence). The CDR3 bases are TGTGCCAGCAGTTACTCTGGTAGGAACACTGAAGCTTTCTTT. This sequence encodes CASSYSGRNTEAFF.

A few counts support this clonotype. This chain connects TRBV2 to TRBJ2-1; D possibly uses TRBD1 or TRBD2 (5 bases each). Between the trimmed V and J ends, which lost 5 bases and 1 base, there was a span of 15 bases. The germline V gene encodes CDR1 SNHLY and CDR2 FYNNEI. The length of the CDR3 is 16 residues. The CDR3 sequence: CASSLVWDVSYNEQFF. The CDR3 DNA sequence: TGTGCCAGCAGTCTAGTTTGGGACGTATCCTACAATGAGCAGTTCTTC. The full variable domain, completed using reference TRBV2 and TRBJ2-1, is EPEVTQTPSHQVTQMGQEVILRCVPISNHLYFYWYRQILGQKVEFLVSFYNNEISEKSEIFDDQFSVERPDGSNFTLKIRSTKLEDSAMYFCASSLVWDVSYNEQFFGPGTRLTVL.

As to this clonotype: An end of the junction does not agree with germline; a read error may underlie this. The J gene is TRBJ1-2, the V gene TRBV29-1; unclear D gene. CDR1 and CDR2 (germline): SQVTM, ANQGSEA. The CDR3 consists of 13 residues. Here the CDR3 DNA reads TGCAGCGTCGAAGAGGGTTCTAACTATGGCTACACCTTC. Amino acid sequence: CSVEEGSNYGYTF.

The chain employs TRBV5-1 and TRBJ2-1, with 16 bases aligning to TRBD2. From germline, CDR1 is SGHRS and CDR2 YFSETQ. This CDR3 comprises 17 residues. Unmatched junction bases numbered 5, after V lost 3 bases and J lost 5 bases. CDR3 sequence: CASSWGTSGRAHNEQFF. The CDR3 region has the DNA TGCGCCAGCAGCTGGGGGACTAGCGGGAGGGCCCACAATGAGCAGTTCTTC.

V usage is TRBV4-2 and J usage is TRBJ1-6; 8 positions agree with TRBD1. V gave up 1 base and J gave up 10 bases; unmatched junction bases: 12. CDR3 length: 17 amino acids. The germline V gene encodes CDR1 LGHNA and CDR2 YNFKEQ. CDR3 bases: TGTGCCAGCAGCCAAGCTCCCGTCGGACAGGGTAGATCACCCCTCCACTTT. As protein: CASSQAPVGQGRSPLHF.